Below, one T cell receptor beta chain is given with its context. The entry originates in a study of OX40 agonist ivuxolimab in advanced cancers. CDR3 length: 16 amino acids. The V segment lost 1 base and the J segment 4 bases; nucleotides outside the gene matches: 4. In germline, CDR1 is LNHDA, CDR2 SQIVND (reference sequence). Produced via immunoSEQ multiplex PCR; TCRdb's table is partial and in-frame only. Here the sample spans 50,000 or so clones, roughly 77% being singletons. The clonotype comes from an adult with an advanced solid tumor such as melanoma, head and neck, liver or kidney cancer. The genes are TRBV19 and TRBJ2-1; 10 bases are shared with TRBD1. The sample consisted of CD4+ or CD8+ T cells sorted from blood, taken in a trial of the OX40 agonist ivuxolimab. The CDR3 DNA sequence: TGTGCCAGTAGTATAGTTGGGACAGGGGTTTACAATGAGCAGTTCTTC. Protein sequence: CASSIVGTGVYNEQFF.